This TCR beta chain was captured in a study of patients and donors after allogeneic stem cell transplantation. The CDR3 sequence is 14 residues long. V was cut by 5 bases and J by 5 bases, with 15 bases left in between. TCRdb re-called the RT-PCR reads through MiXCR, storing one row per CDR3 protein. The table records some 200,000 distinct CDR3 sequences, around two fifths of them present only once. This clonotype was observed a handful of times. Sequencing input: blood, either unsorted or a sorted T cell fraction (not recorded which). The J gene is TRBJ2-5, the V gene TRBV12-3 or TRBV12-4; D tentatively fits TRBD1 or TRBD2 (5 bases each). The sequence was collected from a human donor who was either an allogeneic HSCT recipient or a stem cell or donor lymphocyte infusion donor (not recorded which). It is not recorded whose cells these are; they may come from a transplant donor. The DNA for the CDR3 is TGTGCCAGCAGTCCCCAGGGAGTTGGGGAGACCCAGTACTTC. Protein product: CASSPQGVGETQYF.